This is a list of T cell receptor beta chains from one sample in a study of T cell repertoires in aging, cancer and after chemotherapy. TCRdb re-derived calls from the multiplex PCR reads in MiXCR, one entry per CDR3 protein. The profile shows about 8,300 distinct CDR3 sequences, 32% of them singletons. Sample: blood. The receptors were gathered from a human donor in good health. Each CDR3 is given with its conserved first and last residue. D genes are given only for firm matches. Size is omitted from some rows. Given values are once, few, many or a class for expanded clones.

j_gene: TRBJ1-2; d_gene: TRBD1; abundance: -; v_gene: TRBV27; CDR3aa: CASSVGSGTGILANYGYTF; CDR3nt: TGTGCCAGCAGCGTAGGGTCCGGGACAGGGATCCTCGCTAACTATGGCTACACCTTC
j_gene: TRBJ1-1; d_gene: -; abundance: -; v_gene: TRBV5-1; CDR3aa: CASSYSYRALKTEAFF; CDR3nt: TGTGCCAGCAGTTACTCATACCGGGCCCTGAAGACTGAAGCTTTCTTT
j_gene: TRBJ1-2; d_gene: -; abundance: few; v_gene: TRBV6-2/TRBV6-3; CDR3aa: CASREDGYTF; CDR3nt: TGTGCCAGCCGGGAGGATGGCTACACCTTC
j_gene: TRBJ1-3; d_gene: -; abundance: -; v_gene: TRBV5-1; CDR3aa: CASKTVSGNTIYF; CDR3nt: TGCGCCAGCAAGACGGTCTCTGGAAACACCATATATTTT
j_gene: TRBJ2-7; d_gene: TRBD1; abundance: -; v_gene: TRBV20-1; CDR3aa: CSGDRGAYEQYF; CDR3nt: TGCAGCGGGGACAGGGGGGCCTACGAGCAGTACTTC
j_gene: TRBJ2-5; d_gene: -; abundance: few; v_gene: TRBV12-3/TRBV12-4; CDR3aa: CASSFSSTGAGETQYF; CDR3nt: TGTGCCAGCAGCTTTTCCTCAACAGGGGCGGGGGAGACCCAGTACTTC
j_gene: TRBJ2-2; d_gene: TRBD1; abundance: few; v_gene: TRBV6-2/TRBV6-3; CDR3aa: CASKKGAGTGELFF; CDR3nt: TGTGCCAGCAAGAAGGGGGCCGGCACCGGGGAGCTGTTTTTT
j_gene: TRBJ2-2; d_gene: -; abundance: -; v_gene: TRBV30; CDR3aa: CAWGQGGELFF; CDR3nt: TGTGCCTGGGGGCAGGGCGGGGAGCTGTTTTTT
j_gene: TRBJ1-2; d_gene: TRBD1; abundance: -; v_gene: TRBV6-5; CDR3aa: CASSQPTGGAQVYTF; CDR3nt: TGTGCCAGCAGTCAGCCGACAGGGGGCGCCCAGGTCTACACCTTC
j_gene: TRBJ2-7; d_gene: -; abundance: medium-sized; v_gene: TRBV30; CDR3aa: CAWSVRDYEQYF; CDR3nt: TGTGCCTGGAGTGTACGGGACTACGAGCAGTACTTC
j_gene: TRBJ2-5; d_gene: -; abundance: few; v_gene: TRBV12-3/TRBV12-4; CDR3aa: CASSPGTIIQETQYF; CDR3nt: TGTGCCAGCAGTCCCGGGACAATAATTCAGGAGACCCAGTACTTC
j_gene: TRBJ1-2; d_gene: TRBD1; abundance: -; v_gene: TRBV6-2/TRBV6-3; CDR3aa: CASSSSTGVNDDGYTF; CDR3nt: TGTGCCAGCAGTTCCTCGACAGGGGTGAATGATGATGGCTACACCTTC
j_gene: TRBJ1-1; d_gene: -; abundance: -; v_gene: TRBV7-9; CDR3aa: CASSIQETEAFF; CDR3nt: TGTGCCAGCAGCATCCAAGAGACTGAAGCTTTCTTT
j_gene: TRBJ2-6; d_gene: -; abundance: medium-sized; v_gene: TRBV6-1; CDR3aa: CASTGSMIGANVLTF; CDR3nt: TGTGCCAGCACGGGGAGTATGATCGGGGCCAACGTCCTGACTTTC
j_gene: TRBJ1-2; d_gene: TRBD1; abundance: -; v_gene: TRBV5-6; CDR3aa: CASSLERGQGASGYTF; CDR3nt: TGTGCCAGCAGCTTGGAGCGGGGACAGGGGGCGTCGGGCTACACCTTC
j_gene: TRBJ2-2; d_gene: TRBD2; abundance: medium-sized; v_gene: TRBV12-3/TRBV12-4; CDR3aa: CASSTGTSNTGELFF; CDR3nt: TGTGCCAGCAGCACCGGGACTAGCAACACCGGGGAGCTGTTTTTT
j_gene: TRBJ2-7; d_gene: TRBD1; abundance: medium-sized; v_gene: TRBV5-6; CDR3aa: CASSFRTGQREQYF; CDR3nt: TGTGCCAGCAGCTTTAGGACAGGGCAGAGGGAGCAGTACTTC
j_gene: TRBJ2-7; d_gene: -; abundance: -; v_gene: TRBV28; CDR3aa: CASSPGGLSYEQYF; CDR3nt: TGTGCCAGCAGCCCCGGGGGTCTATCCTACGAGCAGTACTTC
j_gene: TRBJ2-1; d_gene: -; abundance: few; v_gene: TRBV5-6; CDR3aa: CASSLLGEQFF; CDR3nt: TGTGCCAGCAGCTTGCTCGGTGAGCAGTTCTTC
j_gene: TRBJ2-3; d_gene: -; abundance: medium-sized; v_gene: TRBV19; CDR3aa: CASSPGGPDTQYF; CDR3nt: TGTGCCAGTAGCCCTGGCGGCCCAGATACGCAGTATTTT
j_gene: TRBJ2-1; d_gene: TRBD1; abundance: -; v_gene: TRBV6-1; CDR3aa: CASSEWTGGYNEQFF; CDR3nt: TGTGCCAGCAGTGAATGGACAGGGGGATACAATGAGCAGTTCTTC
j_gene: TRBJ1-1; d_gene: -; abundance: -; v_gene: TRBV5-6; CDR3aa: CASSPSTDIRNTEAFF; CDR3nt: TGTGCCAGCAGCCCATCAACGGACATAAGAAACACTGAAGCTTTCTTT
j_gene: TRBJ2-7; d_gene: -; abundance: -; v_gene: TRBV5-1; CDR3aa: CASSLDRGSYEQYF; CDR3nt: TGCGCCAGCAGCTTGGATCGGGGTTCCTACGAGCAGTACTTC
j_gene: TRBJ2-1; d_gene: -; abundance: medium-sized; v_gene: TRBV30; CDR3aa: CAWRGRYRDNEQFF; CDR3nt: TGTGCCTGGAGAGGACGGTATCGGGACAATGAGCAGTTCTTC
j_gene: TRBJ2-3; d_gene: -; abundance: -; v_gene: TRBV7-6; CDR3aa: CASSLSPTSPPYF; CDR3nt: TGTGCCAGCAGCTTATCTCCGACTAGTCCTCCGTATTTT
j_gene: TRBJ2-5; d_gene: TRBD2; abundance: -; v_gene: TRBV7-2; CDR3aa: CASSSRLAVTQYF; CDR3nt: TGTGCCAGCAGCTCCCGACTAGCCGTGACCCAGTACTTC
j_gene: TRBJ2-7; d_gene: -; abundance: -; v_gene: TRBV5-1; CDR3aa: CASSLGGPSYEQYF; CDR3nt: TGCGCCAGCAGCTTGGGGGGACCTTCCTACGAGCAGTACTTC
j_gene: TRBJ1-2; d_gene: TRBD1; abundance: few; v_gene: TRBV15; CDR3aa: CATSGQESYGYTF; CDR3nt: TGTGCCACCAGCGGACAGGAGTCCTATGGCTACACCTTC
j_gene: TRBJ1-3; d_gene: TRBD1; abundance: -; v_gene: TRBV6-5; CDR3aa: CASSYGGQYSGNTIYF; CDR3nt: TGTGCCAGCAGTTACGGGGGACAGTACTCTGGAAACACCATATATTTT
j_gene: TRBJ1-3; d_gene: -; abundance: -; v_gene: TRBV12-3/TRBV12-4; CDR3aa: CASAPRNGNTIYF; CDR3nt: TGTGCCAGCGCCCCACGTAACGGAAACACCATATATTTT